The clone carrying this TCR beta chain turned up a few times. As yet, its antigen is unknown. This CDR3 spans 15 amino acids. The germline V and J ends were trimmed by 2 bases and 0 bases, with 8 bases remaining between them. Germline loops: CDR1 SEHNR, CDR2 FQNEAQ (reference sequence). These data originate in a study of blood T cells in healthy people across ages. Across the study: About one barcoded beta molecule per two T cells was the capture yield of template switching.

Together with a sample-barcoded 5' primer, a J-beta primer mix was included in a second PCR lasting roughly 6 to 12 cycles. TCRdb processed the 5' RACE reads anew with MiXCR; each CDR3 protein has one entry. The table has just under 750,000 distinct CDR3 sequences, about 20% seen once. Study-level findings and limits: Naive T cell percentage showed a strong correlation with TCR beta diversity. The unsorted PBMCs prevented any conclusive comparison of naive versus antigen-experienced cells. Investigators viewed diversity estimates from one million T cells as underestimates, the study reported.

Sequenced input: blood. This clonotype was obtained from a man in his sixties or seventies in good health. This sequence joins TRBV7-9 and TRBJ2-1; tentatively, D is TRBD1 or TRBD2 (5 bases each). The CDR3 DNA is TGTGCCAGCAGCTTAAAGGGGAGCTCCTACAATGAGCAGTTCTTC. Amino acids: CASSLKGSSYNEQFF.